Listed below are T cell receptor beta chains from one sample, sequenced in a study of Ad26.COV2.S vaccination and SARS-CoV-2 variants. Assay used: immunoSEQ multiplex PCR; TCRdb lists only in-frame clones, some missing. The data contain roughly 380,000 clones, about 91% of them singletons. Specimen: peripheral blood, collected after recovery from COVID-19. These TCRs come from a human donor who had recovered from COVID-19. Each CDR3 is given with its conserved first and last residue. The D gene is left open where the match is weak. Clone size is stated in some rows and not others, as once, few, many or a class when expanded.

cdr3_length: 13; clone_size: -; v_call: TRBV9; d_call: -; j_call: TRBJ2-7; cdr3_nt: TGTGCCAGCAGCCCCCGGGACGGTTACGAGCAGTACTTC; cdr3_aa: CASSPRDGYEQYF
cdr3_length: 16; clone_size: -; v_call: TRBV5-6; d_call: TRBD2; j_call: TRBJ2-3; cdr3_nt: TGTGCCAGCAGCGAGGTGGGGACTAGCCTGACAGATACGCAGTATTTT; cdr3_aa: CASSEVGTSLTDTQYF
cdr3_length: 14; clone_size: once; v_call: TRBV29-1; d_call: -; j_call: TRBJ2-6; cdr3_nt: TGCAGCGTTGAAGACCCCTCTGGGGCCAACGTCCTGACTTTC; cdr3_aa: CSVEDPSGANVLTF
cdr3_length: 15; clone_size: -; v_call: TRBV27; d_call: -; j_call: TRBJ1-1; cdr3_nt: TGTGCCAGCAGTTTTGACCCCGGACCCGGACCTGAAGCTTTCTTT; cdr3_aa: CASSFDPGPGPEAFF
cdr3_length: 13; clone_size: -; v_call: TRBV5-1; d_call: -; j_call: TRBJ2-2; cdr3_nt: TGCGCCAGCAGTGGATCCAACACCGGGGAGCTGTTTTTT; cdr3_aa: CASSGSNTGELFF
cdr3_length: 14; clone_size: -; v_call: TRBV13; d_call: -; j_call: TRBJ1-6; cdr3_nt: TGTGCCAGCAGAGAGACAGCTTATAATTCACCCCTCCACTTT; cdr3_aa: CASRETAYNSPLHF
cdr3_length: 15; clone_size: -; v_call: TRBV9; d_call: TRBD1; j_call: TRBJ2-2; cdr3_nt: TGTGCCAGCAGCGCGAGACAGGGTAAAAACGGGGAGCTGTTTTTT; cdr3_aa: CASSARQGKNGELFF
cdr3_length: 15; clone_size: -; v_call: TRBV19; d_call: TRBD1; j_call: TRBJ1-2; cdr3_nt: TGTGCCAGTAGCTGGGGGGACAGCACTCGGTATGGCTACACCTTC; cdr3_aa: CASSWGDSTRYGYTF
cdr3_length: 12; clone_size: once; v_call: TRBV11-2; d_call: -; j_call: TRBJ2-1; cdr3_nt: TGTGCCAGCAGCTTACCTTTCAATGAGCAGTTCTTC; cdr3_aa: CASSLPFNEQFF
cdr3_length: 15; clone_size: -; v_call: TRBV6-5; d_call: -; j_call: TRBJ2-7; cdr3_nt: TGTGCCAGCAGCCGCGGGACCACGAAAAGCACCGAGCAGTACTTC; cdr3_aa: CASSRGTTKSTEQYF
cdr3_length: 13; clone_size: -; v_call: TRBV4-3; d_call: -; j_call: TRBJ1-5; cdr3_nt: TGCGCCAGCAGCCAAGCTCTATCTCAGCCCCAGCATTTT; cdr3_aa: CASSQALSQPQHF
cdr3_length: 15; clone_size: -; v_call: TRBV5-1; d_call: -; j_call: TRBJ1-3; cdr3_nt: TGCGCCAGCAGCTTTGGACGAAATTCTGGAAACACCATATATTTT; cdr3_aa: CASSFGRNSGNTIYF
cdr3_length: 14; clone_size: -; v_call: TRBV24-1; d_call: TRBD1; j_call: TRBJ2-3; cdr3_nt: TGTGCCACCAGTGGACAGGGTATCGCAGATACGCAGTATTTT; cdr3_aa: CATSGQGIADTQYF
cdr3_length: 11; clone_size: -; v_call: TRBV29-1; d_call: -; j_call: TRBJ1-1; cdr3_nt: TGCAGCGTTGACGGGGTCACTGAAGCTTTCTTT; cdr3_aa: CSVDGVTEAFF
cdr3_length: 14; clone_size: -; v_call: TRBV3-1/TRBV3-2; d_call: -; j_call: TRBJ1-4; cdr3_nt: TGTGCCAGCAGCCAGGGGAGAACTAATGAAAAACTGTTTTTT; cdr3_aa: CASSQGRTNEKLFF
cdr3_length: 13; clone_size: -; v_call: TRBV6-5; d_call: -; j_call: TRBJ1-5; cdr3_nt: TGTGCCAGCAGTTACTCCCCGAATCAGCCCCAGCATTTT; cdr3_aa: CASSYSPNQPQHF
cdr3_length: 15; clone_size: -; v_call: TRBV7-2; d_call: -; j_call: TRBJ1-1; cdr3_nt: TGTGCCAGCAGCCACCCCTTAGGGGTGAACACTGAAGCTTTCTTT; cdr3_aa: CASSHPLGVNTEAFF
cdr3_length: 14; clone_size: once; v_call: TRBV6-6; d_call: TRBD2; j_call: TRBJ2-7; cdr3_nt: TGTGCCAGCAGTTCGACTAGCGGTTCCTACGAGCAGTACTTC; cdr3_aa: CASSSTSGSYEQYF
cdr3_length: 16; clone_size: -; v_call: TRBV2; d_call: -; j_call: TRBJ1-6; cdr3_nt: TGTGCCAGCAGTGTCGACAGGAGCTCCTATAATTCACCCCTCCACTTT; cdr3_aa: CASSVDRSSYNSPLHF
cdr3_length: 13; clone_size: -; v_call: TRBV10-3; d_call: TRBD1; j_call: TRBJ1-2; cdr3_nt: TGTGCCATTTCAGGGGGAATAGACTATGGCTACACCTTC; cdr3_aa: CAISGGIDYGYTF
cdr3_length: 14; clone_size: -; v_call: TRBV3-1/TRBV3-2; d_call: -; j_call: TRBJ2-7; cdr3_nt: TGTGCCAGCAGCCCCGGGACAAGTCTCTACGAGCAGTACTTC; cdr3_aa: CASSPGTSLYEQYF
cdr3_length: 14; clone_size: -; v_call: TRBV19; d_call: -; j_call: TRBJ2-3; cdr3_nt: TGTGCCAGTAGCGTCGGACTAAAAACAGATACGCAGTATTTT; cdr3_aa: CASSVGLKTDTQYF
cdr3_length: 12; clone_size: -; v_call: TRBV5-8; d_call: -; j_call: TRBJ1-5; cdr3_nt: TGTGCCAGCAGCTTGGAAGGTCAGCCCCAGCATTTT; cdr3_aa: CASSLEGQPQHF
cdr3_length: 15; clone_size: once; v_call: TRBV3-1/TRBV3-2; d_call: TRBD1; j_call: TRBJ1-1; cdr3_nt: TGTGCCAGCAGCCACCGACAGGGGGTTAATACTGAAGCTTTCTTT; cdr3_aa: CASSHRQGVNTEAFF
cdr3_length: 10; clone_size: -; v_call: TRBV25-1; d_call: -; j_call: TRBJ1-2; cdr3_nt: TGTGCCAGCAGTGACAATGGCTACACCTTC; cdr3_aa: CASSDNGYTF
cdr3_length: 17; clone_size: -; v_call: TRBV7-2; d_call: -; j_call: TRBJ1-3; cdr3_nt: TGTGCCAGCAGCTTAGCGGGGGGCTCGATCTCTGGAAACACCATATATTTT; cdr3_aa: CASSLAGGSISGNTIYF
cdr3_length: 16; clone_size: -; v_call: TRBV18; d_call: TRBD2; j_call: TRBJ2-7; cdr3_nt: TGTGCCAGCTCACCCATAGCGGGGGGTCCCTCCTACGAGCAGTACTTC; cdr3_aa: CASSPIAGGPSYEQYF
cdr3_length: 17; clone_size: once; v_call: TRBV2; d_call: -; j_call: TRBJ2-7; cdr3_nt: TGTGCCAGTGAGACTAGTCGCGACTTACTCGCCCCCTACGAGCAGTACTTC; cdr3_aa: CASETSRDLLAPYEQYF